The 32 T cell receptor beta chains given below trace back to one sample, sequenced in a study of cytomegalovirus exposure and HLA in healthy donors. Both 60 Vbeta primers and 13 Jbeta primers went into the PCR. Assay: immunoSEQ multiplex PCR; the TCRdb copy retains only in-frame clones and omits some. The sample includes around 120,000 clones, roughly 65% of them seen just once. The sequencing input was PBMCs. The receptors here all came from a man aged 35 to 55 in good health and CMV-seropositive.

This clone was observed a few times. CDR3: CASSRRMETGNIQYF. As DNA, the CDR3 is TGTGCCAGCAGCAGACGGATGGAGACAGGGAACATTCAGTACTTC. V is TRBV4-2 and J is TRBJ2-4; 7 bases fit TRBD1. CDR3 length equals 15 residues. The J segment lost 7 bases and the V segment lost 5 bases, leaving 11 bases of the junction unmatched. The germline V gene encodes CDR1 LGHNA and CDR2 YNFKEQ.

This chain connects TRBV18 to TRBJ1-1; TRBD1 agrees at 10 bases. Germline CDR1 and CDR2: KGHSH and LQKENI. Unmatched junction bases numbered 6, after V lost 2 bases and J lost 0 bases. The CDR3 has 17 amino acids. The CDR3 DNA follows: TGTGCCAGCTCACCAAGGACAGGGGGGTTAATGAACACTGAAGCTTTCTTT. It specifies CASSPRTGGLMNTEAFF.

This chain joins TRBV28 and TRBJ2-3, with 8 bases fitting TRBD2. The germline CDR1 and CDR2 sequences are MDHEN and SYDVKM. J gave up 8 bases and V 7 bases, and 11 bases lay outside the gene matches. The CDR3 runs 14 residues. CDR3 coding DNA: TGTGCCAGCAACCTCCCCCCTACTAGCGGTACGCAGTATTTT. Translation: CASNLPPTSGTQYF.

This clone was picked up one time. The genes are TRBV7-8 and TRBJ1-6; 7 bases agree with TRBD1. The CDR3 runs 15 residues. V gave up 3 bases and J gave up 5 bases; unmatched junction bases: 4. The V gene's germline CDR1 is SGHVS and CDR2 FQNEAQ. Written as DNA, the CDR3 is TGTGCCAGCAGCTTCGGGGACAGTGATAATTCACCCCTCCACTTT. Amino acids: CASSFGDSDNSPLHF.

This chain joins TRBV28 and TRBJ2-7; 7 bases fit TRBD1. Germline loops: CDR1 MDHEN, CDR2 SYDVKM. The CDR3 covers 12 residues. The trim removed 8 bases at V and 5 bases at J, leaving 6 bases unmatched. DNA for the CDR3: TGTGCCAGCCAGACAGGGAATCACGAGCAGTACTTC. Translation: CASQTGNHEQYF.

This chain links TRBV7-2 with TRBJ2-1, with 8 bases matching TRBD2. V shed 5 bases and J 13 bases; nucleotides not matched to a gene: 10. This CDR3 spans 13 amino acids. Germline V gene sequence: CDR1 SGHTA, CDR2 FQGNSA. In DNA form, the CDR3 reads TGTGCCAGCAGCCTACTGGCGGGGGGAGTACAGTTCTTC. It encodes CASSLLAGGVQFF. The whole variable domain, filled in from reference TRBV7-2 and TRBJ2-1, reads GAGVSQSPSNKVTEKGKDVELRCDPISGHTALYWYRQSLGQGLEFLIYFQGNSAPDKSGLPSDRFSAERTGGSVSTLTIQRTQQEDSAVYLCASSLLAGGVQFFGPGTRLTVL.

The chain has TRBV4-2 and TRBJ2-1; 12 bases fit TRBD1. The CDR3 extends over 15 amino acids. Germline lookup yields CDR1 LGHNA and CDR2 YNFKEQ. Trimming cost V 3 bases and J 6 bases; bases outside gene matches: 3. This CDR3 is CASSQRDRGLNEQFF. CDR3 nucleotides: TGTGCCAGCAGCCAGAGGGACAGGGGGCTCAATGAGCAGTTCTTC.

This clone came up once. This chain connects TRBV5-1 to TRBJ2-3, with TRBD1 matching 11 bases. V gave up 4 bases and J gave up 1 base; unmatched junction bases: 5. The CDR3 sequence is 16 residues long. Looked up from germline, CDR1 is SGHRS and CDR2 is YFSETQ. The CDR3 nucleotides are TGCGCCAGCAGCGTCGGACAGGGGGCGGGCACAGATACGCAGTATTTT. Encoded protein: CASSVGQGAGTDTQYF.

V usage is TRBV29-1 and J usage is TRBJ1-5, with D tentatively TRBD1 (6 bases). Germline V gives CDR1 SQVTM, CDR2 ANQGSEA. V was cut by 7 bases and J by 1 base, with 14 bases left in between. This CDR3 region has 14 residues. The DNA for the CDR3 is TGCAGCGCTACGGACAGAAAAAGCAATCAGCCCCAGCATTTT. Protein sequence: CSATDRKSNQPQHF.

This clone was seen only a few times. The chain links TRBV7-8 to TRBJ1-1; no firm D call. Germline lookup yields CDR1 SGHVS and CDR2 FQNEAQ. Trimming stripped 0 bases from V and 7 bases from J, with 9 bases between. This CDR3 is built from 13 residues. CDR3 residues: CASSLAWADEAFF. The CDR3 region has the DNA TGTGCCAGCAGCTTAGCGTGGGCAGATGAAGCTTTCTTT. The entire variable domain, with the rest obtained from reference TRBV7-8 and TRBJ1-1, is as follows: GAGVSQSPRYKVAKRGQDVALRCDPISGHVSLFWYQQALGQGPEFLTYFQNEAQLDKSGLPSDRFFAERPEGSVSTLKIQRTQQEDSAVYLCASSLAWADEAFFGQGTRLTVV.

This rearrangement joins TRBV7-9 to TRBJ2-1; TRBD2 matches 9 bases. The CDR3 runs to 18 residues. The junction had 13 bases not matched to a gene; V was cut back by 0 bases and J by 7 bases. Germline lookup yields CDR1 SEHNR and CDR2 FQNEAQ (reference sequence). The CDR3 sequence is CASSLAALWREGGNEQFF. In DNA, the CDR3 is TGTGCCAGCAGCTTAGCCGCCCTTTGGCGGGAGGGCGGGAATGAGCAGTTCTTC.

The chain uses TRBV6-5 and TRBJ2-2, with TRBD2 identical over 8 bases. The J segment lost 6 bases and the V segment lost 0 bases, leaving 6 bases of the junction unmatched. CDR1 and CDR2 (germline): MNHEY, SVGAGI. The CDR3 contains 16 residues. The CDR3 protein is CASSYSSGSYSGELFF. The DNA for the CDR3 is TGTGCCAGCAGTTACTCGAGCGGGAGTTATTCCGGGGAGCTGTTTTTT.

The V call is TRBV19, the J call TRBJ1-3; TRBD1 agrees at 7 bases. With 3 bases clipped from V and 3 bases from J, the junction kept 5 bases outside the gene matches. The V gene's germline CDR1 is LNHDA and CDR2 SQIVND (reference sequence). This CDR3 is 15 amino acids long. The CDR3 sequence: CASSMRGQDGNTIYF. The CDR3 bases are TGTGCCAGTAGTATGAGGGGGCAGGATGGAAACACCATATATTTT.

In this sample, this clone turned up once. The gene calls are TRBV6-5 and TRBJ1-2; the D is unclear. This CDR3 region has 13 residues. Germline V gene data show CDR1 as MNHEY and CDR2 as SVGAGI. With 5 bases removed from V and 5 bases from J, the gap between germline ends came to 12 bases. CDR3 amino acids: CASSPGRGYGYTF. The CDR3 nucleotides read TGTGCCAGCAGTCCCGGCCGGGGTTATGGCTACACCTTC.

Turning to this clone: At the DNA level, this CDR3 is encoded by other sequences in the same sample as well. The rearrangement uses TRBV2 and TRBJ1-4, with unresolved D. Germline CDR1 reads SNHLY; CDR2 reads FYNNEI. This CDR3 comprises 15 residues. V was shortened by 3 bases and J by 5 bases, with 13 bases between the two germline ends. CDR3 amino acids: CASSETAGTNEKLFF. Written as DNA, the CDR3 is TGTGCCAGCAGTGAGACGGCAGGAACGAATGAAAAACTGTTTTTT.

The chain uses TRBV4-2 and TRBJ1-5; 9 nucleotides match TRBD1. The CDR3 length is 16 residues. Germline V gene lookup returns CDR1 LGHNA and CDR2 YNFKEQ. V lost 0 bases to trimming and J lost 6 bases; unmatched junction nucleotides: 6. The CDR3 coding sequence is TGTGCCAGCAGCCAAGATGGGACAGGGTTATCTCAGCCCCAGCATTTT. Its translation is CASSQDGTGLSQPQHF.

The chain carries TRBV5-1 and TRBJ2-5; the match to TRBD1 covers 7 bases. The germline gives CDR1 SGHRS, CDR2 YFSETQ. The CDR3 extends over 15 amino acids. Losses at the gene ends were 3 bases for V and 3 bases for J; bases not matched to a gene: 8. The CDR3 bases are TGCGCCAGCAGCTACGGTAGGGGGCAAAAAGAGACCCAGTACTTC. It translates to CASSYGRGQKETQYF.

This clone was seen only a few times. The V and J genes are TRBV7-9 and TRBJ1-2; no clear D gene. This CDR3 spans 13 amino acids. V was clipped by 4 bases and J by 6 bases, with 12 bases between them. CDR1 is SEHNR and CDR2 is FQNEAQ in the germline V gene (reference sequence). CDR3 DNA: TGTGCCAGCAGCTCTAATGCGCATGATGGCTACACCTTC. This translates into CASSSNAHDGYTF.

The chain has TRBV7-9 and TRBJ2-3; maybe TRBD1 (5 bases). CDR3 length: 16 residues. Trimming removed 1 base from V and 1 base from J, with 12 bases in between. Germline V lookup: CDR1 SEHNR, CDR2 FQNEAQ (reference sequence). DNA of the CDR3: TGTGCCAGCAGCTTAGGGAGACAGAGTGGCACAGATACGCAGTATTTT. This gives the protein CASSLGRQSGTDTQYF.

V is TRBV6-5 and J is TRBJ2-4, with D possibly matching TRBD2 (7 bases). The CDR3 totals 16 residues. The germline V gene has CDR1 MNHEY and CDR2 SVGAGI. Trimming took off 0 bases at V and 6 bases at J, with 15 bases between the two ends. The CDR3 DNA sequence: TGTGCCAGCAGTTACTCGAATCGGGGGGCCGGAAACATTCAGTACTTC. Its protein product is CASSYSNRGAGNIQYF.

This sequence joins TRBV7-8 and TRBJ2-7; possible D gene TRBD2, 6 bases. CDR1 and CDR2 (germline): SGHVS, FQNEAQ. The V and J ends lost 1 base and 0 bases respectively, with 16 bases between them. The CDR3 is 17 residues long. CDR3 in DNA: TGTGCCAGCAGCTTAGGTGGCCAGGGACTCCCCTCCTACGAGCAGTACTTC. Translated, it gives CASSLGGQGLPSYEQYF. The whole variable domain, remainder taken from reference TRBV7-8 and TRBJ2-7, is GAGVSQSPRYKVAKRGQDVALRCDPISGHVSLFWYQQALGQGPEFLTYFQNEAQLDKSGLPSDRFFAERPEGSVSTLKIQRTQQEDSAVYLCASSLGGQGLPSYEQYFGPGTRLTVT.

The V call is TRBV5-1, the J call TRBJ2-1; 8 nucleotides align to TRBD2. There are 16 residues in the CDR3. V dropped 4 bases and J dropped 5; count of bases not matched to a gene: 11. Germline V gives CDR1 SGHRS, CDR2 YFSETQ. The CDR3 DNA sequence: TGCGCCAGCAGCACAACAGCGGGGGAGCCAAACAATGAGCAGTTCTTC. It encodes CASSTTAGEPNNEQFF.

The table lists this clone with a count of one. The chain recombines TRBV5-4 with TRBJ2-3; the match to TRBD2 covers 7 bases. CDR1 and CDR2 (germline): SGHNT, YYREEE (reference sequence). Losses at the gene ends were 5 bases for V and 3 bases for J; bases not matched to a gene: 3. The CDR3 consists of 13 residues. DNA for the CDR3: TGTGCCAGCAGGGGGGGGAATACAGATACGCAGTATTTT. Protein sequence: CASRGGNTDTQYF.

This clone was observed a few times. The V gene is TRBV6-6, the J gene TRBJ2-5; 12 bases map to TRBD2. V lost 5 bases to trimming and J lost 5 bases; unmatched junction nucleotides: 6. Germline lookup yields CDR1 MNHNY and CDR2 SVGAGI (reference sequence). This CDR3 region has 15 residues. The CDR3 coding sequence is TGTGCCAGCAGTACCCCCACTAGCGGGAGGGAGACCCAGTACTTC. It is translated as CASSTPTSGRETQYF.

The chain uses TRBV11-2 and TRBJ2-7, with TRBD1 matching 11 bases. With V trimmed by 5 bases and J by 3 bases, 9 bases remained unmatched. The germline CDR1 and CDR2 sequences are SGHAT and FQNNGV. CDR3 size: 16 residues. CDR3 loop: CASSTWTGGEGYEQYF. The CDR3 DNA reads as TGTGCCAGCAGCACCTGGACAGGGGGCGAGGGCTACGAGCAGTACTTC.

The rearrangement joins TRBV7-2 to TRBJ2-7; D ambiguous. CDR3 size: 14 residues. Germline V gene sequence: CDR1 SGHTA, CDR2 FQGNSA. V was clipped by 5 bases and J by 3 bases, with 14 bases between them. The CDR3: CASSPSKLGYEQYF. DNA for the CDR3: TGTGCCAGCAGCCCAAGCAAACTCGGCTACGAGCAGTACTTC.

The chain carries TRBV19 and TRBJ1-1; no clear D. CDR3 size: 17 residues. Germline V lookup: CDR1 LNHDA, CDR2 SQIVND (reference sequence). Trimming took 6 bases from V and 5 from J, leaving 25 bases between them. This CDR3 reads CASSPHARLAGGTEAFF. The CDR3 coding sequence is TGTGCCAGTAGCCCCCATGCCAGGCTGGCGGGTGGTACTGAAGCTTTCTTT.

In its sample, this clone was seen a few times. The chain carries TRBV19 and TRBJ2-7, with D possibly matching TRBD1 (6 bases). The V end was cut by 5 bases, the J end by 0 bases, with 11 bases between. CDR1 and CDR2 from the germline V gene are LNHDA and SQIVND (reference sequence). This CDR3 is built from 14 residues. The CDR3 is CASSPRQASYEQYF. CDR3 sequence (DNA): TGTGCCAGTAGTCCCCGACAGGCCTCCTACGAGCAGTACTTC.

The rearrangement joins TRBV19 to TRBJ2-3; tentative D call: TRBD1 (7 bases). The germline V gene has CDR1 LNHDA and CDR2 SQIVND (reference sequence). This CDR3 spans 12 amino acids. V lost 7 bases, J lost 5 bases, and 10 bases lay in between. The CDR3 loop reads CASTQGGDTQYF. The CDR3 DNA is TGTGCCAGTACTCAGGGGGGAGATACGCAGTATTTT.

The V gene is TRBV7-9, the J gene TRBJ2-7; D might be TRBD2 (5 bases). The V end was cut by 1 base, the J end by 7 bases, with 14 bases between. CDR3 length: 14 amino acids. Germline V gene sequence: CDR1 SEHNR, CDR2 FQNEAQ (reference sequence). The CDR3 region is CASSLGLAVREQYF. The CDR3 coding sequence is TGTGCCAGCAGCTTAGGGCTAGCTGTACGGGAGCAGTACTTC.

This clone was observed a few times. The rearrangement uses TRBV6-5 and TRBJ2-4; TRBD2 matches at 11 bases. V lost 2 bases and J lost 8; bases outside the gene matches: 8. The CDR3 is made up of 16 amino acids. Germline V gene lookup returns CDR1 MNHEY and CDR2 SVGAGI. In DNA form, the CDR3 reads TGTGCCAGCAGTTACGGTCTAGCGGGGGGTGGGGACATTCAGTACTTC. Translated, it gives CASSYGLAGGGDIQYF.

The rearrangement uses TRBV6-5 and TRBJ1-5; TRBD1 agrees at 7 bases. V shed 4 bases, J shed 7 bases, and the junction held 7 bases outside the gene matches. The length of the CDR3 is 14 residues. Looked up from germline, CDR1 is MNHEY and CDR2 is SVGAGI. The CDR3 nucleotides read TGTGCCAGCAGTTTACGACAGGGTGGGCAGCCCCAGCATTTT. Its protein product is CASSLRQGGQPQHF.